This TCR beta chain derives from a study of cytomegalovirus exposure and HLA in healthy donors. Study observations and caveats: In a later analysis, parvovirus B19, influenza, CMV and Epstein-Barr virus appeared linked to several top co-occurrence clusters.

Though nominally healthy at sampling, donors likely had unrecorded immune exposures. Turning to this clone: What it binds is not known.

CDR1 and CDR2 (germline): SGHVS, FNYEAQ. Trimming removed 5 bases at V and 5 bases at J, with 13 bases between. There are 15 residues in the CDR3. It was with 60 Vbeta and 13 Jbeta primers that the PCR ran. Generated by immunoSEQ multiplex PCR, the TCRdb table keeps only in-frame clones and is missing some. The profile shows about 93,000 clones, 80% of them singletons. The chain is built from TRBV7-6 and TRBJ1-6; D not resolved. The clonotype comes from a man aged 30-40 years in good health and CMV-seronegative. The sequencing input was PBMCs. CDR3 sequence (DNA): TGTGCCAGCAGCCCGGAGGGTTGGGATAATTCACCCCTCCACTTT. This sequence encodes CASSPEGWDNSPLHF.